Described below is a single TCR beta chain sequence and its context. Antigen: not known. The data belong to a study of CD8+ T cells in alopecia areata. General observations from the study: Lesional tissue from the scalp (especially in alopecia totalis/universalis) showed higher clonality than normal scalp. Many expanded lesional clones stayed in scalp and blood while on tofacitinib.

The V segment lost 5 bases and the J segment 6 bases; nucleotides outside the gene matches: 8. Germline CDR1 reads KGHSH; CDR2 reads LQKENI. The CDR3 loop spans 14 amino acids. This sample's treatment: oral pan-JAK inhibitor, 5-10 mg twice daily. Extracted RNA was reverse transcribed, and the resulting cDNA served as sequencing template. Profiling relied on immunoSEQ multiplex PCR, and the TCRdb table lists in-frame clones only, not all of them. The sample lists about 200,000 clones, around 64% occurring once. The V call is TRBV18, the J call TRBJ2-7, with TRBD1 matching over 9 bases. This TCR was recovered from a human donor with alopecia areata. Sequences were derived from CD4+ T cells sorted from blood, sampled at approximately week 50, from a patient treated with tofacitinib. The CDR3 nucleotides are TGTGCCAGCTCATCGGGACAGGGATTAGGCGAGCAGTACTTC. Its protein product is CASSSGQGLGEQYF.